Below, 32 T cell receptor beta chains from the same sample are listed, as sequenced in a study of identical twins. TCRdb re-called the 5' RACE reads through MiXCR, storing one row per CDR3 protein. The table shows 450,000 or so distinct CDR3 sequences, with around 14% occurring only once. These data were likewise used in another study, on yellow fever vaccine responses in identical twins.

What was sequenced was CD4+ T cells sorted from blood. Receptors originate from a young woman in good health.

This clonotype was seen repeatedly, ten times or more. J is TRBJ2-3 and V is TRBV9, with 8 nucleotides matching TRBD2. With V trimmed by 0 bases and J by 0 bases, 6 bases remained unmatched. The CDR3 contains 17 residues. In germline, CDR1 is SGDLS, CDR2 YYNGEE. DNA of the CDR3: TGTGCCAGCAGCGTAGAGGGAGCGGGGGCAAGCACAGATACGCAGTATTTT. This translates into CASSVEGAGASTDTQYF.

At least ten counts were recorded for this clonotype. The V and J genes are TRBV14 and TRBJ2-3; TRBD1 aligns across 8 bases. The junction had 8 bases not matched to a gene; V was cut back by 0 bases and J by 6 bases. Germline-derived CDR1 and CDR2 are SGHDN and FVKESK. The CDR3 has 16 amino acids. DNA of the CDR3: TGTGCCAGCAGCCAAGATATGGACAGGGCCCAGGATACGCAGTATTTT. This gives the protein CASSQDMDRAQDTQYF.

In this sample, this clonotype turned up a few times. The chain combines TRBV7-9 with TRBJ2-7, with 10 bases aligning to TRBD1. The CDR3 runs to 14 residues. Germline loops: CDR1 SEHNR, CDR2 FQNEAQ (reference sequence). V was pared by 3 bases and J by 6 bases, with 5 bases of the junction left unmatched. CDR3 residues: CASSFDRGPAEQYF. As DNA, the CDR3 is TGTGCCAGCAGCTTTGACAGGGGGCCCGCCGAGCAGTACTTC. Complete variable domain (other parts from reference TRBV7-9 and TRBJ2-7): DTGVSQNPRHKITKRGQNVTFRCDPISEHNRLYWYRQTLGQGPEFLTYFQNEAQLEKSRLLSDRFSAERPKGSFSTLEIQRTEQGDSAMYLCASSFDRGPAEQYFGPGTRLTVT.

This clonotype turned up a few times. The CDR3, as DNA: TGTGCCACCAGTGACCCCGGGACAGACGGTAATGAGCAGTTCTTC. Translated: CATSDPGTDGNEQFF. The chain couples TRBV24-1 to TRBJ2-1; 7 bases line up with TRBD1. V dropped 4 bases and J dropped 7; count of bases not matched to a gene: 9. CDR3 length: 15 residues. Germline V lookup: CDR1 KGHDR, CDR2 SFDVKD.

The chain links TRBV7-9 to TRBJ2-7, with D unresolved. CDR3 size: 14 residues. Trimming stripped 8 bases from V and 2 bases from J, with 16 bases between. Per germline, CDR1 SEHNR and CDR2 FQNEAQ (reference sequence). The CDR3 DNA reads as TGTGCCAGCGTACGGATGGGGTTACCCTACGAGCAGTACTTC. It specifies CASVRMGLPYEQYF.

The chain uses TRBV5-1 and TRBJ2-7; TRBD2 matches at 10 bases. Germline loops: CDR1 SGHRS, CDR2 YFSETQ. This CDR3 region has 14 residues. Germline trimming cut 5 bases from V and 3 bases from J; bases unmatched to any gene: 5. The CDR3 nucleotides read TGCGCCAGCAGAGGGCTAGCGGGAGACTACGAGCAGTACTTC. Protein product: CASRGLAGDYEQYF.

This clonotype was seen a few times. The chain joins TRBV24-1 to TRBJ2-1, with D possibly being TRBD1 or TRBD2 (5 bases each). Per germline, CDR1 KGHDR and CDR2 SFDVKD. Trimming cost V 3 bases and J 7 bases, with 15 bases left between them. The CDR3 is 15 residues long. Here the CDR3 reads CATSDPALGANEQFF. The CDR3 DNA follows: TGTGCCACCAGTGATCCGGCCCTCGGGGCAAATGAGCAGTTCTTC.

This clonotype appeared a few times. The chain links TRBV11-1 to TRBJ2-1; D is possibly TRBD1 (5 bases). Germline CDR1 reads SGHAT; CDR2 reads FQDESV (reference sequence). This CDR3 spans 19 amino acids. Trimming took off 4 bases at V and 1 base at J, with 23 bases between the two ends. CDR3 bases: TGTGCCAGCAGCTCCGCAGGCAGGGCGAAACAAGGGTCCTACAATGAGCAGTTCTTC. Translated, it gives CASSSAGRAKQGSYNEQFF. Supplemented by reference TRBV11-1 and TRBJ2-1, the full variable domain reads EAEVAQSPRYKITEKSQAVAFWCDPISGHATLYWYRQILGQGPELLVQFQDESVVDDSQLPKDRFSAERLKGVDSTLKIQPAELGDSAMYLCASSSAGRAKQGSYNEQFFGPGTRLTVL.

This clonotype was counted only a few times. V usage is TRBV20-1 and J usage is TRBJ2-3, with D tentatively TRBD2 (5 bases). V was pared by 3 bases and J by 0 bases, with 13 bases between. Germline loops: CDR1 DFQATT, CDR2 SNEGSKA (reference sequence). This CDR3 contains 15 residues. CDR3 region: CSARIQGGSTDTQYF. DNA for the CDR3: TGCAGTGCTAGGATCCAAGGAGGAAGCACAGATACGCAGTATTTT.

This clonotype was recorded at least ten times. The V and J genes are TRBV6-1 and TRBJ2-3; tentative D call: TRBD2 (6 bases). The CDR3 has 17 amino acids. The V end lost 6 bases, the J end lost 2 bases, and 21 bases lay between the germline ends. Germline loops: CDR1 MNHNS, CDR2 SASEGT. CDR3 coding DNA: TGTGCCAGCAGGAAAGGATCCGGGGACTGGGTCACAGATACGCAGTATTTT. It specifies CASRKGSGDWVTDTQYF.

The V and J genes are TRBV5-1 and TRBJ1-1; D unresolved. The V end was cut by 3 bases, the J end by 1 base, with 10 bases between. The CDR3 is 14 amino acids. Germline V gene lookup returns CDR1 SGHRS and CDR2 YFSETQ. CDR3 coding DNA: TGCGCCAGCAGCTGGGGTCAGCCGAACACTGAAGCTTTCTTT. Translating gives CASSWGQPNTEAFF.

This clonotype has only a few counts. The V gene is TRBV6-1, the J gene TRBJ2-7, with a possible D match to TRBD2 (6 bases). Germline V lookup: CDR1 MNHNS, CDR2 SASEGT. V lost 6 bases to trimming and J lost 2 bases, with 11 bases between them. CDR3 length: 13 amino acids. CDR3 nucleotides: TGTGCCAGCAGACTTAGCGGAGCCTACGAGCAGTACTTC. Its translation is CASRLSGAYEQYF.

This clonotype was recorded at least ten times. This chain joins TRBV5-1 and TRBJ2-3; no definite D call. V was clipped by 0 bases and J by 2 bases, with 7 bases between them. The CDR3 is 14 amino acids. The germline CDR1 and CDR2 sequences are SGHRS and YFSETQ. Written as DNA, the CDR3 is TGCGCCAGCAGCTTGGACCAGAACACAGATACGCAGTATTTT. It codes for CASSLDQNTDTQYF.

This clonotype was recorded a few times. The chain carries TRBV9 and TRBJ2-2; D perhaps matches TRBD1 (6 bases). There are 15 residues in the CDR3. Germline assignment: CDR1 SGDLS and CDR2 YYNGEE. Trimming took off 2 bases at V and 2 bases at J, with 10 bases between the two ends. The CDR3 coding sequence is TGTGCCAGCAGCGTCGGACAGCTTAACACCGGGGAGCTGTTTTTT. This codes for CASSVGQLNTGELFF.

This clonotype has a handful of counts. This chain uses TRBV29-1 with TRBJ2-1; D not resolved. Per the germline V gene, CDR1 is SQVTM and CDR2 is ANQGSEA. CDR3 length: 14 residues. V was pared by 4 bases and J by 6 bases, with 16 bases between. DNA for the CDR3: TGCAGCGTTGTGCCCGCTAGTAGTTTCAATGAGCAGTTCTTC. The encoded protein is CSVVPASSFNEQFF.

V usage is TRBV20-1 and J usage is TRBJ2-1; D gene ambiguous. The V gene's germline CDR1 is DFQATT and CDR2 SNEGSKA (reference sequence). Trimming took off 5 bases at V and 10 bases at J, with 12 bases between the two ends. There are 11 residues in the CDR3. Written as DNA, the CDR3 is TGCAGTGCTTTATCCGGGCCAGAGCAGTTCTTC. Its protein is CSALSGPEQFF.

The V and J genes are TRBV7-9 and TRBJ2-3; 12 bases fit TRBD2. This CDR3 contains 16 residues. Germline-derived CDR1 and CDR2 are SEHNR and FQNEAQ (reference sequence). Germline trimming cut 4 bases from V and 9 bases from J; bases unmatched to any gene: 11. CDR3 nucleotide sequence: TGTGCCAGCAGCTCTCTAGCGGGAGGGGACTCCAGCACGCAGTATTTT. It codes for CASSSLAGGDSSTQYF.

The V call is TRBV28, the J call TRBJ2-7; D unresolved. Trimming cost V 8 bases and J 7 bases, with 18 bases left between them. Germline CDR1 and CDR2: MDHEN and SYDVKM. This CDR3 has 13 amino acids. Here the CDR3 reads CASFRSPGPEQYF. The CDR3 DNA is TGTGCCAGCTTCCGATCCCCCGGGCCAGAGCAGTACTTC.

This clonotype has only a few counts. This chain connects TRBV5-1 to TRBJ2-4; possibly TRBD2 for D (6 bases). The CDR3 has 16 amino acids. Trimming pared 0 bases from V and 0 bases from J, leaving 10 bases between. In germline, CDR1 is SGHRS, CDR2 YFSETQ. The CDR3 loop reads CASSLAPAGAKNIQYF. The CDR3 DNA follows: TGCGCCAGCAGCTTGGCCCCAGCGGGAGCCAAAAACATTCAGTACTTC. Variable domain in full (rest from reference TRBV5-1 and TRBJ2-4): KAGVTQTPRYLIKTRGQQVTLSCSPISGHRSVSWYQQTPGQGLQFLFEYFSETQRNKGNFPGRFSGRQFSNSRSEMNVSTLELGDSALYLCASSLAPAGAKNIQYFGAGTRLSVL.

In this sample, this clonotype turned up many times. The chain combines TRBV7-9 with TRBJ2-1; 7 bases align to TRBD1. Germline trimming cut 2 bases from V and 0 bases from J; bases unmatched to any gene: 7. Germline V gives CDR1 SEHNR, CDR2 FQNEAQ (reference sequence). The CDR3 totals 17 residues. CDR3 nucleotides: TGTGCCAGCAGCTTATACGGACAGGCGAGCTCCTACAATGAGCAGTTCTTC. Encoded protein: CASSLYGQASSYNEQFF.

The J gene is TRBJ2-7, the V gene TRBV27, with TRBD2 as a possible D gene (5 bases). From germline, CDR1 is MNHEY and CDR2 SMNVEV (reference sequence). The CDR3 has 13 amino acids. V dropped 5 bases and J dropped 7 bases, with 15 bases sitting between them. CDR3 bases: TGTGCCAGCAGTATGAGTGAAACGGGGGAGCAGTACTTC. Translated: CASSMSETGEQYF.

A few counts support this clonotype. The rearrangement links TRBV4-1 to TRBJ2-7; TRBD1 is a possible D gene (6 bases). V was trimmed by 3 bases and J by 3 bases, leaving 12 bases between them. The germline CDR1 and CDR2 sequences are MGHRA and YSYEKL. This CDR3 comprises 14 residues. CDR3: CASSQTGTIYEQYF. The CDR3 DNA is TGCGCCAGCAGCCAGACCGGGACAATCTACGAGCAGTACTTC.

CDR3 protein: CSVIRDSLAKNIQYF. CDR3 nucleotide sequence: TGCAGCGTTATCCGGGACAGTTTAGCCAAAAACATTCAGTACTTC. The chain has TRBV29-1 and TRBJ2-4, with 7 bases aligning to TRBD1. There are 15 residues in the CDR3. Germline-derived CDR1 and CDR2 are SQVTM and ANQGSEA. The trim removed 5 bases at V and 0 bases at J, leaving 7 bases unmatched.

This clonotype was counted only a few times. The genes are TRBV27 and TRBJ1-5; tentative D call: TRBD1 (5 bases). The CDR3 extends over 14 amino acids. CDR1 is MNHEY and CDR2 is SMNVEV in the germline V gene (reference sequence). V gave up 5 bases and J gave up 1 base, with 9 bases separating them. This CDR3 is CASSPRDSNQPQHF. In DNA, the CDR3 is TGTGCCAGCAGTCCACGGGACAGCAATCAGCCCCAGCATTTT.

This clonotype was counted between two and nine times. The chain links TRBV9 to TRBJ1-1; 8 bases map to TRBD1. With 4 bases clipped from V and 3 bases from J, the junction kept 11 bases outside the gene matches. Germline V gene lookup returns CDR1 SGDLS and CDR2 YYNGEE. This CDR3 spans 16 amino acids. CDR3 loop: CASSLWTGQFDTEAFF. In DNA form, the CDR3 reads TGTGCCAGCAGCCTATGGACAGGGCAGTTTGACACTGAAGCTTTCTTT.

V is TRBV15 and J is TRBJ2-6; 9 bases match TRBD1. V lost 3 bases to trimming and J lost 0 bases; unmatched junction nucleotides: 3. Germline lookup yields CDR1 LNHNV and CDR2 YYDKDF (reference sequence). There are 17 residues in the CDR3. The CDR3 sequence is CATSRGQGFSGANVLTF. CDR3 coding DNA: TGTGCCACCAGCAGGGGACAGGGATTCTCTGGGGCCAACGTCCTGACTTTC.

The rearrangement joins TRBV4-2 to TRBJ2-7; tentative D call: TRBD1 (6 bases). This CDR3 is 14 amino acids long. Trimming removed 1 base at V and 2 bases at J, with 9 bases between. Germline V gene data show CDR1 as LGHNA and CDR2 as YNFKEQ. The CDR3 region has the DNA TGTGCCAGCAGCCAAGGCAGGGGAACCTACGAGCAGTACTTC. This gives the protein CASSQGRGTYEQYF.

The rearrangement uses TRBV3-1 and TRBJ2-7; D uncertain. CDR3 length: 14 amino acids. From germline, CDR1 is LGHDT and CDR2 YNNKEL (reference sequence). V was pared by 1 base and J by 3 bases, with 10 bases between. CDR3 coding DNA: TGTGCCAGCAGCCAAGCGGCAGTCGACTACGAGCAGTACTTC. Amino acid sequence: CASSQAAVDYEQYF.

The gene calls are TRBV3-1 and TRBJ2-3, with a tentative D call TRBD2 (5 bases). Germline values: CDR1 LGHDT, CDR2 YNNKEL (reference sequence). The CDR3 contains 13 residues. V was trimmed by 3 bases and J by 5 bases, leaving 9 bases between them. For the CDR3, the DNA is TGTGCCAGCAGCCATGCTGAGGGAGATACGCAGTATTTT. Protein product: CASSHAEGDTQYF.

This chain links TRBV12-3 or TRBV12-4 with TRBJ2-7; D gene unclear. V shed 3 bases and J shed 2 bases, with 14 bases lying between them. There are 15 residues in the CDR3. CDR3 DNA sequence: TGTGCCAGCAGTTTTCGTGCGACACCTACCTACGAGCAGTACTTC. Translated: CASSFRATPTYEQYF.

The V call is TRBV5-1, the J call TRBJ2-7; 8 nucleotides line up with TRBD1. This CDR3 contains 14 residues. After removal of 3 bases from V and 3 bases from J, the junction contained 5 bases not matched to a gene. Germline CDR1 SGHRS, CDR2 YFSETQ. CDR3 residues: CASSSGQGYYEQYF. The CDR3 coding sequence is TGCGCCAGCAGCTCTGGACAGGGATACTACGAGCAGTACTTC.

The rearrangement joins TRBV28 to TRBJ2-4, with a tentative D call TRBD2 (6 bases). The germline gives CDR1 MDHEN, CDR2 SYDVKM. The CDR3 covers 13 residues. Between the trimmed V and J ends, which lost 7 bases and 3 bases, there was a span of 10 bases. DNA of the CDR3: TGTGCCAGCATGGCGGGACTCAAAAACATTCAGTACTTC. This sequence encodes CASMAGLKNIQYF.